One sample yielded the 19 T cell receptor beta chains listed below, sequenced in a study of spatial heterogeneity in lung cancer. As to time point: sample taken at primary tumor resection. Without sorting, whole RNA was sequenced from tumor, nontumor lung or frozen PBMC. TCRdb redid the calling of the 5' RACE reads with MiXCR, one entry per CDR3 protein. The sample lists under 75,000 distinct CDR3 sequences; 8.4% were seen once. The input for sequencing was PBMCs, taken at surgery. The source is a female donor with early-stage non-small cell lung cancer.

In this sample, this clonotype turned up a few times. V usage is TRBV28 and J usage is TRBJ1-2; D ambiguous. Germline assignment: CDR1 MDHEN and CDR2 SYDVKM. Trimming took 8 bases from V and 4 from J, leaving 17 bases between them. This CDR3 spans 14 amino acids. The CDR3 coding sequence is TGTGCCAGCCTTAGGCCGGGAGGCAGCTATGGCTACACCTTC. The encoded protein is CASLRPGGSYGYTF.

There are a few counts of this clonotype. The chain links TRBV12-3 or TRBV12-4 to TRBJ2-7; 7 nucleotides match TRBD1. CDR3 length equals 13 residues. V was clipped by 3 bases and J by 3 bases; unmatched bases: 2. CDR3 nucleotide sequence: TGTGCCAGCAGTTTTCAGGGGGTCTACGAGCAGTACGTC. Translated, it gives CASSFQGVYEQYV.

This clonotype appeared a few times. The CDR3 sequence: CSASDRSTDTQYF. CDR3 nucleotide sequence: TGCAGTGCTAGTGACAGATCCACAGATACGCAGTATTTT. This chain uses TRBV20-1 with TRBJ2-3; TRBD1 is a possible D gene (5 bases). Germline CDR1 and CDR2: DFQATT and SNEGSKA (reference sequence). The V and J ends lost 3 bases and 2 bases respectively, with 9 bases between them. This CDR3 is built from 13 residues.

V usage is TRBV6-2 or TRBV6-3 and J usage is TRBJ1-5; 9 bases match TRBD1. Trimming cost V 5 bases and J 2 bases; bases outside gene matches: 7. The CDR3 totals 16 residues. Per germline, CDR1 MNHEY and CDR2 SVGEGT. DNA of the CDR3: TGTGCCAGCAGTCCCCGGGGACAGGGAGGCAATCAGCCCCAGCATTTT. The encoded protein is CASSPRGQGGNQPQHF.

The chain recombines TRBV6-5 with TRBJ2-7, with 7 bases matching TRBD2. The germline CDR1 and CDR2 sequences are MNHEY and SVGAGI. The CDR3 sequence is 15 residues long. Germline trimming cut 6 bases from V and 7 bases from J; bases unmatched to any gene: 15. CDR3 coding DNA: TGTGCCAGCAGCCCCGGGCTAGCGGAAGCGGGGGAGCAGTACTTC. It yields the protein CASSPGLAEAGEQYF.

This clonotype occurred many times. The J gene is TRBJ1-5, the V gene TRBV20-1; TRBD1 might be the D (6 bases). The CDR3 runs 14 residues. Germline values: CDR1 DFQATT, CDR2 SNEGSKA (reference sequence). V lost 4 bases, J lost 4 bases, and 14 bases lay in between. The CDR3 reads CSATGAGRNQPQHF. The CDR3 DNA sequence: TGCAGTGCTACAGGGGCCGGTAGAAATCAGCCCCAGCATTTT.

This clonotype was detected only a few times. The chain is built from TRBV27 and TRBJ2-6; no firm D call. The CDR3 totals 14 residues. Germline values: CDR1 MNHEY, CDR2 SMNVEV (reference sequence). Deletions cut 4 bases from V and 12 bases from J, with 16 bases between. CDR3 protein: CASSSSRWPPVLTF. CDR3 nucleotides: TGTGCCAGCAGTTCATCTAGGTGGCCCCCCGTCCTGACTTTC.

The chain links TRBV20-1 to TRBJ2-4; D gene uncertain. V was shortened by 6 bases and J by 3 bases, with 6 bases between the two germline ends. Per germline, CDR1 DFQATT and CDR2 SNEGSKA (reference sequence). There are 11 residues in the CDR3. In DNA form, the CDR3 reads TGCAGTGCCGAAGGCAAAAACATTCAGTACTTC. Translated, it gives CSAEGKNIQYF.

This clonotype appeared many times. CDR3 nucleotides: TGTGCCAGCACCCTGGGCGAGTTGAGGGGGATAGGGAATGAGCAGTTCTTC. Translated: CASTLGELRGIGNEQFF. The V and J genes are TRBV7-9 and TRBJ2-1, with D possibly TRBD1 on 6 matching bases. Germline V gene sequence: CDR1 SEHNR, CDR2 FQNEAQ (reference sequence). V gave up 7 bases and J gave up 7 bases, with 26 bases separating them. The CDR3 is made up of 17 amino acids. Supplemented by reference TRBV7-9 and TRBJ2-1, the full variable domain reads DTGVSQNPRHKITKRGQNVTFRCDPISEHNRLYWYRQTLGQGPEFLTYFQNEAQLEKSRLLSDRFSAERPKGSFSTLEIQRTEQGDSAMYLCASTLGELRGIGNEQFFGPGTRLTVL.

This clonotype was seen ten or more times. V usage is TRBV9 and J usage is TRBJ2-3, with TRBD2 identical over 8 bases. Germline values: CDR1 SGDLS, CDR2 YYNGEE. The V and J ends lost 3 bases and 2 bases, in that order; junction bases with no gene match: 5. The length of the CDR3 is 15 residues. CDR3 DNA sequence: TGTGCCAGCAGCGAGAGCGGGGGCGTCACAGATACGCAGTATTTT. Amino acid sequence: CASSESGGVTDTQYF.

In this sample, this clonotype turned up many times. This chain links TRBV5-5 with TRBJ2-2; TRBD1 agrees at 7 bases. J lost 7 bases, V lost 1 base, and 7 bases had no gene match. Germline V gene data show CDR1 as SGHKS and CDR2 as YYEKEE (reference sequence). This CDR3 has 15 amino acids. The CDR3 loop reads CASSLSSGGIGELFF. CDR3 bases: TGTGCCAGCAGCTTGTCCTCAGGGGGAATCGGGGAGCTGTTTTTT.

There are many counts of this clonotype. The V gene is TRBV27, the J gene TRBJ1-1; 7 bases are a match to TRBD1. The CDR3 spans 14 residues. Trimming cost V 6 bases and J 6 bases; bases outside gene matches: 10. CDR1 is MNHEY, CDR2 SMNVEV, per germline (reference sequence). CDR3 sequence reads: CASSPSGGGPEAFF. CDR3 bases: TGTGCCAGCAGCCCCTCAGGGGGAGGCCCTGAAGCTTTCTTT.

The V gene is TRBV7-8, the J gene TRBJ2-1; 9 nucleotides align to TRBD2. J gave up 5 bases and V 5 bases, and 7 bases lay outside the gene matches. The germline CDR1 and CDR2 sequences are SGHVS and FQNEAQ. This CDR3 comprises 15 residues. The CDR3: CASSPNSGGHNEQFF. DNA of the CDR3: TGTGCCAGCAGCCCTAATAGCGGGGGACACAATGAGCAGTTCTTC.

V gene TRBV7-3 combines with J gene TRBJ1-1, with D unresolved. Germline-derived CDR1 and CDR2 are SGHTA and FQGTGA. The CDR3 runs 15 residues. The V end was cut by 2 bases, the J end by 1 base, with 11 bases between. This CDR3 is CASSLVVQSNTEAFF. CDR3 DNA sequence: TGTGCCAGCAGCTTAGTGGTTCAGTCGAACACTGAAGCTTTCTTT.

This clonotype was seen ten or more times. This chain joins TRBV12-3 or TRBV12-4 and TRBJ2-1; TRBD2 matches 7 bases. V was clipped by 6 bases and J by 5 bases; unmatched bases: 16. The CDR3 length is 17 residues. CDR3 in DNA: TGTGCCAGCAGACCCCCTTTCGGGAGCGGGAAGGACAATGAGCAGTTCTTC. This codes for CASRPPFGSGKDNEQFF.

This clonotype was seen only a few times. This rearrangement joins TRBV5-6 to TRBJ2-7; tentative D call: TRBD1 (6 bases). The CDR3 totals 12 residues. Germline assignment: CDR1 SGHDT and CDR2 YYEEEE. V gave up 5 bases and J gave up 1 base, with 7 bases separating them. CDR3 coding DNA: TGTGCCAGCAGTCAGGGGTCCTACGAGCAGTACGTC. Translating gives CASSQGSYEQYV.

The sample holds many counts of this clonotype. The chain employs TRBV11-3 and TRBJ1-1; 8 bases align to TRBD1. After removal of 5 bases from V and 8 bases from J, the junction contained 10 bases not matched to a gene. Germline loops: CDR1 SGHNT, CDR2 YENEEA. The length of the CDR3 is 14 residues. This CDR3 is CASSLRTGTTEAFF. For the CDR3, the DNA is TGTGCCAGCAGCCTCCGGACAGGGACTACCGAAGCTTTCTTT. Full variable domain (rest looked up from reference TRBV11-3 and TRBJ1-1): EAGVVQSPRYKIIEKKQPVAFWCNPISGHNTLYWYLQNLGQGPELLIRYENEEAVDDSQLPKDRFSAERLKGVDSTLKIQPAELGDSAVYLCASSLRTGTTEAFFGQGTRLTVV.

This clonotype has only a few counts. V usage is TRBV5-1 and J usage is TRBJ1-5; weak D call: TRBD1 (6 bases). Germline V gene data show CDR1 as SGHRS and CDR2 as YFSETQ. V was clipped by 0 bases and J by 6 bases, with 10 bases between them. The CDR3 totals 14 residues. In nucleotides, the CDR3 is TGCGCCAGCAGCTTGGAGGCGGGGGCTCAGCCCCAGCATTTT. Amino acid sequence: CASSLEAGAQPQHF.

The chain couples TRBV5-1 to TRBJ1-1; a possible D gene is TRBD1 (5 bases). This CDR3 contains 14 residues. The V gene's germline CDR1 is SGHRS and CDR2 YFSETQ. Trimming took off 4 bases at V and 4 bases at J, with 14 bases between the two ends. For the CDR3, the DNA is TGCGCCAGCAGCCCCATGGGGGGATCCACTGAAGCTTTCTTT. This translates into CASSPMGGSTEAFF.